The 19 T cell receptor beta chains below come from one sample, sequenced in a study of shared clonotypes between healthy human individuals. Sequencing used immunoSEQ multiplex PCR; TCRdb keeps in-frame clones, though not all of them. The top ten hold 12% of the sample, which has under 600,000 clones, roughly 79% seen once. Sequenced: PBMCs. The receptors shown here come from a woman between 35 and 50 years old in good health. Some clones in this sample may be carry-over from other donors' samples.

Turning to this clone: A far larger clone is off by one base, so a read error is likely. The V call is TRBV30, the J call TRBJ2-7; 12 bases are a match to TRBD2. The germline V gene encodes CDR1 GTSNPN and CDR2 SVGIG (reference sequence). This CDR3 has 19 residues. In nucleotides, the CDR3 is TGTGCCTGCCGGCAGGATCGACTAGCGGGAGTTCTACAAACCTACGATCAGTACTTC. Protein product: CACRQDRLAGVLQTYDQYF.

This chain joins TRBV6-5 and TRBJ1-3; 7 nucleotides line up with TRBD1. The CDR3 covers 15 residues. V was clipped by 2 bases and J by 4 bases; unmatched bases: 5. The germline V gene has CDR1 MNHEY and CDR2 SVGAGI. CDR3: CASSYAPGQGNTIYF. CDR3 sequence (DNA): TGTGCCAGCAGTTACGCTCCGGGACAGGGAAACACCATATATTTT.

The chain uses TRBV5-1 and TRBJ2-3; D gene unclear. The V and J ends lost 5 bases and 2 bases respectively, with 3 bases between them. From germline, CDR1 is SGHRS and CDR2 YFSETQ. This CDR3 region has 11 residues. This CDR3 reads CASRVTDTQYF. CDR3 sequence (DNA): TGCGCCAGCAGAGTCACAGATACGCAGTATTTT.

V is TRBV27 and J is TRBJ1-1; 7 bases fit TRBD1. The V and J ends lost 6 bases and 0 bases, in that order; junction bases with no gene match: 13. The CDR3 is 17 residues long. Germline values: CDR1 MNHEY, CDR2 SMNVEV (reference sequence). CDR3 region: CASSRTGTARMNTEAFF. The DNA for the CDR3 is TGTGCCAGCAGCCGAACCGGGACAGCTCGTATGAACACTGAAGCTTTCTTT.

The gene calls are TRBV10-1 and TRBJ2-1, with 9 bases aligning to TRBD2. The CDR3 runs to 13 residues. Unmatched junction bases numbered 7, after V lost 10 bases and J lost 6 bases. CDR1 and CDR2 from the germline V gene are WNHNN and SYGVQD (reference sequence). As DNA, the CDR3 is TGCGCCACCAGGGCTAGCGGGACCAATGAGCAGTTCTTC. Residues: CATRASGTNEQFF.

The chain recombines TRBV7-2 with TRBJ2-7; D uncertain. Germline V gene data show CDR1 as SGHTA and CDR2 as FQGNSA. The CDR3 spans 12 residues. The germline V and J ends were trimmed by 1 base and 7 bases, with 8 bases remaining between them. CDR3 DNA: TGTGCCAGCAGCTTAGGACAATTAGAGCAGTACTTC. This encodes CASSLGQLEQYF.

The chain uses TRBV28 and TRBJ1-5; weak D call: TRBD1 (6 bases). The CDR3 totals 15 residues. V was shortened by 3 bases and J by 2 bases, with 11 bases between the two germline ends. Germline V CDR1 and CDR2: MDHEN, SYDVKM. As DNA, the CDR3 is TGTGCCAGCAGTTTTGAGGGGGAGGGCAATCAGCCCCAGCATTTT. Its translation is CASSFEGEGNQPQHF.

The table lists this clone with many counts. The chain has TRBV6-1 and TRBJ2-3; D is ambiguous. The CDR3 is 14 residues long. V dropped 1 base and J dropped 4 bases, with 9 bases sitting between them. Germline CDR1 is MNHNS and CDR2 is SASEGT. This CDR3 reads CASSEGGGADTQYF. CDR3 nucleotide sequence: TGTGCCAGCAGTGAAGGTGGTGGGGCAGATACGCAGTATTTT.

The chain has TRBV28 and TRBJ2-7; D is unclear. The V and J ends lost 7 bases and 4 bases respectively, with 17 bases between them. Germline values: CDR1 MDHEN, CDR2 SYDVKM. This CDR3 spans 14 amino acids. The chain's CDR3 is CASKRYHPQYEQYF. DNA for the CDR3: TGTGCCAGCAAACGTTATCACCCCCAATACGAGCAGTACTTC.

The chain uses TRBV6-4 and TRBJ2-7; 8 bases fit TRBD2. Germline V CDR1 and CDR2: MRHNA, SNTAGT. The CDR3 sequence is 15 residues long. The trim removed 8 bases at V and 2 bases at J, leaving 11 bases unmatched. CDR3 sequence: CASPSPRTSTYEQYF. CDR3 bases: TGTGCCAGCCCTTCCCCCAGGACTAGCACCTACGAGCAGTACTTC.

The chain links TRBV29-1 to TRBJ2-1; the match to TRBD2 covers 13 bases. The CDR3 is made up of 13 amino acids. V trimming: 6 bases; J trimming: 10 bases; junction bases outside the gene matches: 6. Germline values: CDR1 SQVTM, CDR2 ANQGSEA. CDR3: CSVPGLAGVEQFF. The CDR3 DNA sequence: TGCAGCGTGCCCGGACTAGCGGGAGTGGAGCAGTTCTTC.

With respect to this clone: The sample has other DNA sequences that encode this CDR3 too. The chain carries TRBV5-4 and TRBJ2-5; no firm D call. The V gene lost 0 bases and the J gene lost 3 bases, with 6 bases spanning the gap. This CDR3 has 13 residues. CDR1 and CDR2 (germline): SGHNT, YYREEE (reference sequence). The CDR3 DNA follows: TGTGCCAGCAGCTTGGTAGCAGAAGAGACCCAGTACTTC. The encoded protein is CASSLVAEETQYF.

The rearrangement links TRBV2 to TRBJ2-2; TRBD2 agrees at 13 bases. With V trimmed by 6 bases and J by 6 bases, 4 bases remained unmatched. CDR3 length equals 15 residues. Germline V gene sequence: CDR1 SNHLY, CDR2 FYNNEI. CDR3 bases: TGTGCCAGCAGACTACTAGCGGGAGGGCCCGGGGAGCTGTTTTTT. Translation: CASRLLAGGPGELFF.

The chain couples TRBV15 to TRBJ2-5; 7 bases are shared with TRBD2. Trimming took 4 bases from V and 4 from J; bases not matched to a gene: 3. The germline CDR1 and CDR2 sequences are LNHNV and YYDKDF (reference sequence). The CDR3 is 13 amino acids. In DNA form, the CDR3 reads TGTGCCACCAGCATTTGGGGGGGAGAGACCCAGTACTTC. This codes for CATSIWGGETQYF. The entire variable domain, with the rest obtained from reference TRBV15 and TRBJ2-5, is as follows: DAMVIQNPRYQVTQFGKPVTLSCSQTLNHNVMYWYQQKSSQAPKLLFHYYDKDFNNEADTPDNFQSRRPNTSFCFLDIRSPGLGDTAMYLCATSIWGGETQYFGPGTRLLVL.

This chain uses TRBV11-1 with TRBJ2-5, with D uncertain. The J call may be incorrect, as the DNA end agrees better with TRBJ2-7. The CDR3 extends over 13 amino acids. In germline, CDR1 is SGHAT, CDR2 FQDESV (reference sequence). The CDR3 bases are TGTGCCAGCAGCCCCCAGGTGGGTCACGAGCAGTACTTC. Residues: CASSPQVGHEQYF.

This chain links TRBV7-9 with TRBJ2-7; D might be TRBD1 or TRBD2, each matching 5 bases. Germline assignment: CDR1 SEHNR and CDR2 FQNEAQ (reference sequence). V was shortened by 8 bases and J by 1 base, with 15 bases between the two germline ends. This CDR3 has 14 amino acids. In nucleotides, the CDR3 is TGTGCCAGCGGCCCCGTGGGACGTTCCTACGAGCAGTACTTC. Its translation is CASGPVGRSYEQYF.

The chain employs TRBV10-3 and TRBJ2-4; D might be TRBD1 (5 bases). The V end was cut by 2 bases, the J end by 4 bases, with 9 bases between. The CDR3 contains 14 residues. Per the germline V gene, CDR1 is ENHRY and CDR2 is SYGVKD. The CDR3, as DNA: TGTGCCATCAGTGAGGGCTCAGGGAAAAACATTCAGTACTTC. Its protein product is CAISEGSGKNIQYF.

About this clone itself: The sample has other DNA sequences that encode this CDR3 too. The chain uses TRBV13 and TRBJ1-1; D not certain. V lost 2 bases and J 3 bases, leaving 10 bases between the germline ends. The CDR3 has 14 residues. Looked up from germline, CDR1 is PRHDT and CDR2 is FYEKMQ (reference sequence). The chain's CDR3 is CASSLRDRDTEAFF. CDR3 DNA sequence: TGTGCCAGCAGCTTAAGGGATAGGGACACTGAAGCTTTCTTT.

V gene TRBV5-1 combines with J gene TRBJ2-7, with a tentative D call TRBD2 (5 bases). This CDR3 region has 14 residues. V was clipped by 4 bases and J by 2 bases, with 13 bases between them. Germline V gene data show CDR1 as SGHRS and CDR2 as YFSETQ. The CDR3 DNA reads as TGCGCCAGCAGCCCCGAGGGCCGTGCCTACGAGCAGTACTTC. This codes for CASSPEGRAYEQYF.